Below, 28 T cell receptor beta chains from the same sample are listed, as sequenced in a study of cytomegalovirus exposure and HLA in healthy donors (dated by TCRdb to between 2016 and 2019). Receptor libraries were prepared by the immunoSEQ multiplex PCR assay. For the multiplex PCR, a mixture combining 60 forward primers for TCR Vbeta segments and 13 reverse primers for TCR Jbeta segments was used. TCRdb took over this immuneACCESS table, retaining in-frame rearrangements with V and J assigned. Such tables are incomplete; in checked studies, under half of the missing clones stem from an unresolved V gene, and the remainder is unexplained. The sample has about 100,000 clones on record, around 80% of them singletons. Roughly an eighth of the sample is in the top ten clones. Material: PBMCs. These receptors all come from a male donor in good health and CMV-seropositive.

This sequence joins TRBV19 and TRBJ1-4; D is perhaps TRBD1 (5 bases). CDR1 is LNHDA, CDR2 SQIVND, per germline (reference sequence). The CDR3 is 15 amino acids. The V end was cut by 5 bases, the J end by 7 bases, with 17 bases between. The CDR3 DNA follows: TGTGCCAGTAGTCCTATACGAGACAGTGTTGAAAAACTGTTTTTT. Encoded protein: CASSPIRDSVEKLFF.

This clone was found once. The gene calls are TRBV15 and TRBJ2-7, with D possibly matching TRBD1 (5 bases). This CDR3 contains 13 residues. V shed 5 bases and J shed 6 bases, with 14 bases lying between them. From germline, CDR1 is LNHNV and CDR2 YYDKDF (reference sequence). Here the CDR3 reads CATSDSNIFEQYF. In DNA, the CDR3 is TGTGCCACCAGCGACAGCAATATATTCGAGCAGTACTTC. Using reference TRBV15 and TRBJ2-7 for the parts outside the CDR3, the full variable domain is DAMVIQNPRYQVTQFGKPVTLSCSQTLNHNVMYWYQQKSSQAPKLLFHYYDKDFNNEADTPDNFQSRRPNTSFCFLDIRSPGLGDTAMYLCATSDSNIFEQYFGPGTRLTVT.

In this sample, this clone turned up a few times. The chain is built from TRBV28 and TRBJ2-1; TRBD1 matches 7 bases. This CDR3 contains 14 residues. The V gene end was trimmed by 2 bases and the J gene end by 6 bases; junction bases not matched to a gene: 4. The germline CDR1 and CDR2 sequences are MDHEN and SYDVKM. CDR3 DNA sequence: TGTGCCAGCAGTTTAGGGCAGGGGGTCAATGAGCAGTTCTTC. Protein sequence: CASSLGQGVNEQFF.

The V and J genes are TRBV2 and TRBJ2-5; TRBD1 might be the D (5 bases). With 7 bases removed from V and 5 bases from J, the gap between germline ends came to 14 bases. Per the germline V gene, CDR1 is SNHLY and CDR2 is FYNNEI. This CDR3 is built from 13 residues. The CDR3 coding sequence is TGTGCCAGCACCCCACAGGAGTGGGAGACCCAGTACTTC. Its protein product is CASTPQEWETQYF.

The V and J genes are TRBV7-9 and TRBJ1-2; TRBD1 agrees at 10 bases. Germline-derived CDR1 and CDR2 are SEHNR and FQNEAQ (reference sequence). CDR3 length: 14 residues. The J segment lost 4 bases and the V segment lost 5 bases, leaving 4 bases of the junction unmatched. The CDR3 is CASSPGTGVYGYTF. The CDR3 DNA is TGTGCCAGCAGCCCCGGGACAGGGGTCTATGGCTACACCTTC.

V and J are TRBV15 and TRBJ1-1; no clear D. CDR1 is LNHNV, CDR2 YYDKDF, per germline (reference sequence). V was cut by 5 bases and J by 0 bases, with 13 bases left in between. The CDR3 totals 15 residues. The CDR3 here is CATSPELNMNTEAFF. The CDR3, as DNA: TGTGCCACCAGCCCCGAACTAAACATGAACACTGAAGCTTTCTTT.

This clone was recorded at least ten times. J is TRBJ2-4 and V is TRBV5-6, with a tentative D call TRBD2 (5 bases). Germline V gene data show CDR1 as SGHDT and CDR2 as YYEEEE. V lost 0 bases to trimming and J lost 2 bases, with 15 bases between them. This CDR3 is 17 amino acids long. Written as DNA, the CDR3 is TGTGCCAGCAGCTTGGGAAAGACGAGGGAACCCAAAAACATTCAGTACTTC. Translating gives CASSLGKTREPKNIQYF.

The genes are TRBV29-1 and TRBJ2-1, with 8 nucleotides matching TRBD1. The germline V gene encodes CDR1 SQVTM and CDR2 ANQGSEA. V gave up 8 bases and J gave up 7 bases; unmatched junction bases: 7. This CDR3 comprises 12 residues. CDR3 nucleotides: TGCAGCTCCGAACAGGGGGTAAATGAGCAGTTCTTC. It specifies CSSEQGVNEQFF.

CDR3 protein: CASSADRGQDTQYF. The CDR3 DNA reads as TGTGCCAGCAGTGCGGACAGGGGTCAAGATACGCAGTATTTT. This sequence joins TRBV6-4 and TRBJ2-3, with 9 bases identical to TRBD1. Germline loops: CDR1 MRHNA, CDR2 SNTAGT. Trimming cost V 4 bases and J 5 bases; bases outside gene matches: 4. The CDR3 loop spans 14 amino acids.

The V and J genes are TRBV11-2 and TRBJ2-7; 7 bases align to TRBD2. V gave up 5 bases and J gave up 2 bases; unmatched junction bases: 6. CDR1 is SGHAT, CDR2 FQNNGV, per germline. This CDR3 comprises 14 residues. CDR3 nucleotides: TGTGCCAGCAGCCCCTGGGGGAGGGCCTACGAGCAGTACTTC. Translation: CASSPWGRAYEQYF.

This clone was seen a handful of times. The chain joins TRBV2 to TRBJ2-3, with D perhaps matching TRBD2 (6 bases). V shed 7 bases and J shed 0 bases, with 11 bases lying between them. Per the germline V gene, CDR1 is SNHLY and CDR2 is FYNNEI. The CDR3 spans 14 residues. CDR3 coding DNA: TGTGCCAGCACGGCCGGGACTAGCACAGATACGCAGTATTTT. Its translation is CASTAGTSTDTQYF.

The chain employs TRBV2 and TRBJ1-5; D is perhaps TRBD1 (6 bases). V lost 5 bases to trimming and J lost 5 bases, with 13 bases between them. Germline CDR1 and CDR2: SNHLY and FYNNEI. This CDR3 is 14 amino acids long. Written as DNA, the CDR3 is TGTGCCAGCAGTCGGACAGTCTCCTATCAGCCCCAGCATTTT. This sequence encodes CASSRTVSYQPQHF.

J is TRBJ1-6 and V is TRBV11-3, with D maybe TRBD1 (5 bases). The V gene's germline CDR1 is SGHNT and CDR2 YENEEA. This CDR3 has 13 residues. The V end was cut by 8 bases, the J end by 7 bases, with 12 bases between. Here the CDR3 DNA reads TGTGCCAGCTCCGTGGGGGGAAATTCACCCCTCCACTTT. Residues: CASSVGGNSPLHF.

In this sample, this clone turned up a few times. V and J are TRBV4-2 and TRBJ2-7, with a weak D call TRBD1 (5 bases). The CDR3 totals 14 residues. Germline-derived CDR1 and CDR2 are LGHNA and YNFKEQ. V shed 3 bases and J shed 4 bases, with 13 bases lying between them. CDR3 amino acids: CASSQIPGSYEQYF. The CDR3 DNA sequence: TGTGCCAGCAGCCAGATCCCAGGGTCGTACGAGCAGTACTTC.

This clone has only a few counts. The chain recombines TRBV6-5 with TRBJ1-1, with a tentative D call TRBD1 (6 bases). CDR1 is MNHEY and CDR2 is SVGAGI in the germline V gene. The length of the CDR3 is 11 residues. V lost 6 bases, J lost 8 bases, and 10 bases lay in between. The DNA of the CDR3 is TGTGCCAGCAGCACGACAGGAGAAGCTTTCTTT. Encoded protein: CASSTTGEAFF.

This chain uses TRBV6-5 with TRBJ2-5; D may be TRBD2 (6 bases). The ends were cut back, 5 bases at V and 7 bases at J, with 17 bases in the middle. The length of the CDR3 is 14 residues. Germline CDR1 reads MNHEY; CDR2 reads SVGAGI. The CDR3 sequence is CASSRSGGTRTQYF. The CDR3 DNA reads TGTGCCAGCAGTAGATCCGGGGGAACTAGGACCCAGTACTTC.

This rearrangement joins TRBV28 to TRBJ2-1; D remains ambiguous. Trimming stripped 7 bases from V and 6 bases from J, with 19 bases between. Germline CDR1 MDHEN, CDR2 SYDVKM. The CDR3 is 15 residues long. This CDR3 is CASTLAPPGLNEQFF. The CDR3, as DNA: TGTGCCAGCACCCTGGCACCACCGGGTCTCAATGAGCAGTTCTTC.

This sequence joins TRBV7-3 and TRBJ1-6; 10 bases map to TRBD1. This CDR3 is built from 15 residues. Trimming took 0 bases from V and 9 from J; bases not matched to a gene: 2. Germline loops: CDR1 SGHTA, CDR2 FQGTGA. CDR3 region: CASSLTRDRGSPLHF. Written as DNA, the CDR3 is TGTGCCAGCAGCTTAACGCGGGACAGGGGTTCACCCCTCCACTTT.

The chain links TRBV25-1 to TRBJ2-3; 10 bases map to TRBD1. The CDR3 is made up of 15 amino acids. J was trimmed by 4 bases and V by 8 bases; bases with no gene match: 9. Germline V CDR1 and CDR2: MGHDK, SYGVNS. CDR3 sequence (DNA): TGTGCCAGCCAAGGCCGGGACAGGGGTGCAGATACGCAGTATTTT. Translated, it gives CASQGRDRGADTQYF.

The chain recombines TRBV5-1 with TRBJ2-3; maybe TRBD2 (5 bases). V was clipped by 2 bases and J by 6 bases, with 13 bases between them. The CDR3 loop spans 14 amino acids. Germline V gives CDR1 SGHRS, CDR2 YFSETQ. CDR3 in amino acids: CASSFSSSGDTQYF. The CDR3 region has the DNA TGCGCCAGCAGCTTTTCGTCCTCGGGGGATACGCAGTATTTT.

This clone showed up just a few times. The V call is TRBV6-6, the J call TRBJ1-1, with a weak D call TRBD1 (5 bases). The CDR3 spans 15 residues. The V end was cut by 0 bases, the J end by 5 bases, with 13 bases between. Germline CDR1 reads MNHNY; CDR2 reads SVGAGI (reference sequence). The chain's CDR3 is CASSYSSWGETEAFF. The CDR3 region has the DNA TGTGCCAGCAGTTACTCGAGCTGGGGGGAAACTGAAGCTTTCTTT.

This chain uses TRBV6-1 with TRBJ2-7, with 9 bases aligning to TRBD1. The CDR3 covers 14 residues. The ends lost 7 bases at V and 3 bases at J; junction bases unmatched: 7. CDR1 is MNHNS and CDR2 is SASEGT in the germline V gene. CDR3 bases: TGTGCCAGCACTCTAAGACAGGGGGGCTACGAGCAGTACTTC. It yields the protein CASTLRQGGYEQYF.

The chain employs TRBV28 and TRBJ2-5; 7 nucleotides agree with TRBD1. The J call may be faulty, since TRBJ2-7 better matches the DNA end. CDR3 length: 15 amino acids. Germline V lookup: CDR1 MDHEN, CDR2 SYDVKM. Written as DNA, the CDR3 is TGTGCCAGCAGAGCCCCGGGACAGCGAACCTACGAGCAGTACTTC. Its translation: CASRAPGQRTYEQYF.

J is TRBJ2-7 and V is TRBV10-1, with D perhaps TRBD2 (7 bases). V lost 5 bases and J 2 bases, leaving 13 bases between the germline ends. The CDR3 has 14 residues. Germline CDR1 is WNHNN and CDR2 is SYGVQD (reference sequence). CDR3 in amino acids: CASSRGGITYEQYF. DNA for the CDR3: TGCGCCAGCAGTAGGGGGGGGATAACCTACGAGCAGTACTTC.

The chain links TRBV30 to TRBJ1-1; D perhaps matches TRBD1 (5 bases). Germline lookup yields CDR1 GTSNPN and CDR2 SVGIG (reference sequence). The CDR3 consists of 14 residues. The V end was cut by 0 bases, the J end by 8 bases, with 16 bases between. This CDR3 is CAWSVLPGVIEAFF. DNA of the CDR3: TGTGCCTGGAGTGTACTACCGGGGGTGATAGAAGCTTTCTTT.

The rearrangement links TRBV9 to TRBJ2-5; tentatively, D is TRBD2 (7 bases). V was trimmed by 0 bases and J by 0 bases, leaving 12 bases between them. The germline V gene has CDR1 SGDLS and CDR2 YYNGEE. The CDR3 has 16 amino acids. The DNA for the CDR3 is TGTGCCAGCAGCGTAGAGGCGGGGGCGTACCAAGAGACCCAGTACTTC. Translating it yields CASSVEAGAYQETQYF.

The rearrangement links TRBV27 to TRBJ2-2; maybe TRBD1 (6 bases). Germline CDR1 and CDR2: MNHEY and SMNVEV (reference sequence). This CDR3 has 15 amino acids. V lost 4 bases to trimming and J lost 6 bases, with 15 bases between them. The CDR3 region is CASSSVPGHSGELFF. DNA of the CDR3: TGTGCCAGCAGTTCCGTCCCGGGACATTCCGGGGAGCTGTTTTTT.

This chain joins TRBV7-2 and TRBJ2-3, with 11 bases matching TRBD2. The ends lost 5 bases at V and 4 bases at J; junction bases unmatched: 8. The CDR3 is made up of 16 amino acids. CDR1 SGHTA and CDR2 FQGNSA come from the germline V gene. This CDR3 reads CASSTGSGGAADTQYF. In DNA form, the CDR3 reads TGTGCCAGCAGCACAGGTAGCGGGGGGGCCGCAGATACGCAGTATTTT.